A selection of T cell receptor beta chains follows, all from one sample in a study of vaccination and CD4 T cells after COVID-19. Their target antigens are unknown. MiXCR, run by TCRdb on the PCR reads, gives a single entry per CDR3 protein. The sample yields approximately 4,000 distinct CDR3 sequences, about 17% seen once. The specimen was CD4+ T cells from blood, cultured in vitro. All receptors derive from a human donor who had recovered from COVID-19. CDR3s leave out the opening cysteine and the closing phenylalanine or tryptophan. Clone size is stated in some rows and not others, as once, few, many or a class when expanded.

v_call	clone_size	j_call	cdr3_length	cdr3_aa
TRBV24-1	few	TRBJ2-1	15	ATSPKATSGDRREQF
TRBV2	few	TRBJ1-2	8	ASKGGGYT
TRBV30	.	TRBJ2-7	12	AWTLGQGSNEQY
TRBV7-8	few	TRBJ1-5	11	ASSLRDNQPQH
TRBV6-1	once	TRBJ2-1	14	ASSAIILAGENEQF
TRBV7-2	few	TRBJ2-5	13	ASSYPGTPRETQY
TRBV20-1	.	TRBJ2-3	13	SAPRGTGVGDTQY
TRBV2	.	TRBJ2-2	9	ASSAAGELF
TRBV5-1	.	TRBJ1-1	10	ASSRTANEAF
TRBV5-1	.	TRBJ1-1	13	ASSPRPGTGAEAF
TRBV2	few	TRBJ1-2	12	ASRLETTLDGYT
TRBV6-2/TRBV6-3	.	TRBJ2-7	13	ASRSTSGVTYEQY
TRBV15	medium-sized	TRBJ2-3	12	ATSNGGGGDTQY
TRBV6-1	few	TRBJ2-3	13	ASTSPSDGTDTQY
TRBV7-6	large	TRBJ2-1	18	ASSLDWSPFGGAGYNEQF
TRBV7-9	.	TRBJ1-1	15	VSSLRGFGGRVTEAF
TRBV5-1	few	TRBJ1-2	11	ASSLNDGVGYT
TRBV12-3/TRBV12-4	medium-sized	TRBJ2-3	12	ASSEGQSTDTQY
TRBV12-3/TRBV12-4	few	TRBJ2-6	14	ASSFGRASGANVLT
TRBV2	few	TRBJ1-5	12	ASSLDRERQPQH
TRBV12-3/TRBV12-4	.	TRBJ2-2	13	ASSLVGTNTGELF
TRBV12-3/TRBV12-4	.	TRBJ2-5	12	ASRRSTGRETQY
TRBV3-1	.	TRBJ1-2	11	ASSQDGGVRYT
TRBV12-3/TRBV12-4	few	TRBJ1-1	12	ASSLRGMNTEAF
TRBV11-2	.	TRBJ1-1	10	ASSLVGSEAF
TRBV2	few	TRBJ1-4	12	ASSDRGADEKLF
TRBV6-1	medium-sized	TRBJ2-3	14	ASRFTSGSSTDTQY